This T cell receptor beta chain was documented in a study of cytomegalovirus exposure and HLA in healthy donors (dated by TCRdb to between 2016 and 2019). Study-level background: The roughly 650 repertoires of the first cohort and the roughly 110 validation repertoires were produced on the same platform, according to a later analysis. The study aimed to test whether cataloging public T cell receptors could reveal signatures of past pathogen exposure. In addition to the first cohort of roughly 700 subjects, a separate validation cohort of around 110 different subjects was used. To predict cytomegalovirus infection status, the study brought together high-throughput TCR immunosequencing, statistical association of individual TCRs with disease status, and machine learning.

What the work shows at the level of the full study, not this receptor alone: The authors suggested that the approach could potentially be generalized to other disease states and immunological phenotypes. While some public TCRs were present in many individuals, most TCR sequences turned up only very rarely across donors. Of the cluster scores, 85% to 95% were above 0 in a later analysis, which found that TCRs clustered in the first cohort also tended to co-occur in the 95 to 150 validation repertoires. The validation cohort had no HLA typing available for a later analysis, so co-occurrence within that cohort was assessed over all 120 or so repertoires. In both the original and validation cohorts, the classifier was reported to diagnose cytomegalovirus status with high specificity and sensitivity. In vitro tests confirmed that a few of the cytomegalovirus-associated TCR beta chains recognize cytomegalovirus antigens. A total of 164 TCR beta chains were listed by the study as associated with cytomegalovirus.

Taken from the germline V gene, the CDR1 and CDR2 loops are SGHAT and FQNNGV. At the junction V is shortened by 5 bases and J by 1 base, with 14 bases in between. From cysteine to phenylalanine, the CDR3 is 16 amino acids long. The sequence is cut down to CDR3 DNA, 48 bases in frame from base 1. The library was obtained by the immunoSEQ multiplex PCR assay. Concerning the study's data processing: A statistical classification framework was developed to diagnose cytomegalovirus status using the catalog of TCR beta chain sequences. Imported from immuneACCESS, the table was reduced by TCRdb to in-frame sequences with V and J called. These copies leave out some clones; in studies compared against another copy, an unresolved V gene accounts for under half, and the cause of the remainder is not known. V, J and clone size are taken as reported in that table, and D and trimming were inferred from the DNA itself. This sample lists a few hundred thousand clones; around four fifths were detected once. In total, the top ten clones hold around 15% of the sample.

Turning to this clone: Which antigen it targets is not known. No much larger clonotype is one base removed from it; base qualities were not supplied.

Donors formed part of the validation cohort, which comprised 120 subjects and was distinct from the first cohort of 670 or so subjects. The sample consisted of PBMCs. The TCR originated in a woman younger than 45 in good health and CMV-seropositive. The sequence joins TRBV11-2 to TRBJ2-2, with a weak D call of TRBD2 (6 bases match). The encoded CDR3 is CASSPPGGVNTGELFF. Here is the DNA: TGTGCCAGCAGCCCACCTGGAGGGGTGAACACCGGGGAGCTGTTTTTT.